The rows below give T cell receptor beta chains drawn from one sample of a study of T cells in Graves' hyperthyroidism and ophthalmopathy. TCRdb re-analysed the multiplex PCR reads in MiXCR, keeping a single row per CDR3 protein. The sample shows about half a million distinct CDR3 sequences, less than 25% of them seen only once. The sample comprised blood. The receptors originated from a woman in her twenties or thirties with Graves' ophthalmopathy. Both conserved end residues are part of each CDR3. A D gene is named only where the DNA matches it firmly. The size field is filled for only some rows; it gives once, few, many or a size class.

clone_size: many
j_call: TRBJ1-1
v_call: TRBV12-3/TRBV12-4
d_call: TRBD1
cdr3_aa: CASRNRGLNTEAFF
cdr3_nt: TGTGCCAGCAGGAACAGGGGTTTGAACACTGAAGCTTTCTTT

clone_size: NA
j_call: TRBJ2-2
v_call: TRBV24-1
d_call: NA
cdr3_aa: CATGDLTGVRSGELFF
cdr3_nt: TGTGCCACCGGTGATTTGACGGGTGTGCGATCCGGGGAGCTGTTTTTT

clone_size: many
j_call: TRBJ1-2
v_call: TRBV4-1
d_call: NA
cdr3_aa: CASSQGGRGYTF
cdr3_nt: TGCGCCAGCAGCCAAGGGGGAAGAGGCTACACCTTC

clone_size: many
j_call: TRBJ1-6
v_call: TRBV20-1
d_call: TRBD1
cdr3_aa: CSASDRVGIYNSPLHF
cdr3_nt: TGCAGTGCTAGCGACAGGGTCGGGATTTATAATTCACCCCTCCACTTT

clone_size: NA
j_call: TRBJ1-1
v_call: TRBV6-1
d_call: NA
cdr3_aa: CASRVTDGGTEAFF
cdr3_nt: TGTGCCAGCAGAGTGACAGACGGTGGGACTGAAGCTTTCTTT

clone_size: many
j_call: TRBJ1-5
v_call: TRBV24-1
d_call: NA
cdr3_aa: CATSAAGRALNQPQHF
cdr3_nt: TGTGCCACCAGTGCCGCGGGCAGGGCCCTCAATCAGCCCCAGCATTTT

clone_size: NA
j_call: TRBJ1-6
v_call: TRBV18
d_call: NA
cdr3_aa: CASSPLPNNSPLHF
cdr3_nt: TGTGCCAGCTCACCACTCCCCAACAATTCACCCCTCCACTTT

clone_size: many
j_call: TRBJ2-7
v_call: TRBV12-3/TRBV12-4
d_call: NA
cdr3_aa: CASSLGGAAYEQYF
cdr3_nt: TGTGCCAGCAGTTTAGGGGGGGCTGCATACGAGCAGTACTTC

clone_size: many
j_call: TRBJ2-6
v_call: TRBV12-3/TRBV12-4
d_call: NA
cdr3_aa: CASAMVGANVLTF
cdr3_nt: TGTGCCAGCGCTATGGTCGGGGCCAACGTCCTGACTTTC

clone_size: many
j_call: TRBJ2-7
v_call: TRBV7-8
d_call: TRBD1
cdr3_aa: CASSPGRDRDEQYF
cdr3_nt: TGTGCCAGCAGCCCGGGAAGAGACAGGGACGAGCAGTACTTC

clone_size: many
j_call: TRBJ1-2
v_call: TRBV9
d_call: NA
cdr3_aa: CASSPWTDQTYGYTF
cdr3_nt: TGTGCCAGCAGCCCTTGGACGGACCAAACCTATGGCTACACCTTC

clone_size: many
j_call: TRBJ1-1
v_call: TRBV20-1
d_call: NA
cdr3_aa: CSADDLNTEAFF
cdr3_nt: TGCAGTGCTGACGACTTGAACACTGAAGCTTTCTTT

clone_size: many
j_call: TRBJ2-5
v_call: TRBV5-1
d_call: TRBD1
cdr3_aa: CASSIRTGGLGETQYF
cdr3_nt: TGCGCCAGCAGCATTCGGACAGGGGGTCTTGGAGAGACCCAGTACTTC

clone_size: NA
j_call: TRBJ2-7
v_call: TRBV20-1
d_call: NA
cdr3_aa: CSAPRDLYEQYF
cdr3_nt: TGCAGTGCGCCCCGGGACCTCTACGAGCAGTACTTC

clone_size: NA
j_call: TRBJ1-3
v_call: TRBV12-3/TRBV12-4
d_call: NA
cdr3_aa: CASSMRPAGNTIYF
cdr3_nt: TGTGCCAGCAGTATGCGGCCCGCTGGAAACACCATATATTTT

clone_size: many
j_call: TRBJ1-1
v_call: TRBV5-1
d_call: TRBD1
cdr3_aa: CASSLGTGSGTEAFF
cdr3_nt: TGCGCCAGCAGCTTGGGGACAGGGAGCGGCACTGAAGCTTTCTTT